This passage covers 12 T cell receptor beta chains from one sample sequenced in a study of cytomegalovirus exposure and HLA in healthy donors. The PCR contained 60 Vbeta and 13 Jbeta primers. Repertoires were generated with immunoSEQ multiplex PCR, while TCRdb's copy carries only in-frame clones and drops some. The repertoire table contains just over 80,000 clones. Material: PBMCs. Source of these receptors: a woman in her twenties or thirties in good health and CMV-seronegative.

V usage is TRBV5-4 and J usage is TRBJ1-1; 8 bases map to TRBD1. The CDR3 loop spans 16 amino acids. The V and J ends lost 4 bases and 0 bases, in that order; junction bases with no gene match: 8. Germline values: CDR1 SGHNT, CDR2 YYREEE (reference sequence). The CDR3 protein is CASSGLGTGLNTEAFF. The DNA for the CDR3 is TGTGCCAGCAGCGGCCTCGGGACAGGATTGAACACTGAAGCTTTCTTT.

The chain recombines TRBV2 with TRBJ1-2; D not resolved. Trimming pared 3 bases from V and 2 bases from J, leaving 10 bases between. There are 14 residues in the CDR3. Germline V CDR1 and CDR2: SNHLY, FYNNEI. The CDR3 protein is CASSEGRANYGYTF. In DNA form, the CDR3 reads TGTGCCAGCAGTGAGGGGAGAGCAAACTATGGCTACACCTTC.

The chain combines TRBV6-5 with TRBJ2-7; D not certain. Germline-derived CDR1 and CDR2 are MNHEY and SVGAGI. The V end was cut by 10 bases, the J end by 3 bases, with 16 bases between. The CDR3 has 13 residues. DNA for the CDR3: TGTGCCACCTCCGAGCGTCGAAACTACGAGCAGTACTTC. Its translation is CATSERRNYEQYF.

The chain is built from TRBV5-1 and TRBJ2-2; 9 bases match TRBD2. Germline CDR1 SGHRS, CDR2 YFSETQ. The CDR3 spans 17 residues. V dropped 4 bases and J dropped 7; count of bases not matched to a gene: 14. CDR3 region: CASSVAAGGQVGGELFF. The DNA of the CDR3 is TGCGCCAGCAGCGTGGCGGCGGGAGGGCAAGTTGGCGGGGAGCTGTTTTTT.

Notes on this clone: Different DNA sequences within this sample yield the same CDR3. The chain recombines TRBV27 with TRBJ2-7; TRBD1 aligns across 11 bases. V dropped 5 bases and J dropped 3; count of bases not matched to a gene: 3. The CDR3 sequence is 14 residues long. CDR1 is MNHEY and CDR2 is SMNVEV in the germline V gene (reference sequence). The CDR3 loop reads CASSPGTGGYEQYF. Written as DNA, the CDR3 is TGTGCCAGCAGTCCAGGGACAGGGGGCTACGAGCAGTACTTC.

The CDR3 bases are TGCGCCAGCACGGGGACTAGCGCGAGCTCCTACAATGAGCAGTTCTTC. This encodes CASTGTSASSYNEQFF. The chain recombines TRBV5-1 with TRBJ2-1; 10 nucleotides agree with TRBD2. Germline CDR1 is SGHRS and CDR2 is YFSETQ. V lost 6 bases and J lost 0; bases outside the gene matches: 6. CDR3 length: 16 residues.

The chain couples TRBV30 to TRBJ2-2; no firm D call. The CDR3 is 14 amino acids. Trimming removed 5 bases from V and 6 bases from J, with 16 bases in between. Germline CDR1 reads GTSNPN; CDR2 reads SVGIG (reference sequence). For the CDR3, the DNA is TGTGCCTGGCGAACTAACTCGTGGGCCGGGGAGCTGTTTTTT. This gives the protein CAWRTNSWAGELFF. The entire variable domain, with the rest obtained from reference TRBV30 and TRBJ2-2, is as follows: SQTIHQWPATLVQPVGSPLSLECTVEGTSNPNLYWYRQAAGRGLQLLFYSVGIGQISSEVPQNLSASRPQDRQFILSSKKLLLSDSGFYLCAWRTNSWAGELFFGEGSRLTVL.

This chain connects TRBV19 to TRBJ1-5, with no clear D. The CDR3 extends over 13 amino acids. Germline CDR1 is LNHDA and CDR2 is SQIVND (reference sequence). Trimming took off 6 bases at V and 3 bases at J, with 9 bases between the two ends. This CDR3 reads CASSRDLNQPQHF. The CDR3 bases are TGTGCCAGTAGCCGGGATCTCAATCAGCCCCAGCATTTT.

V is TRBV11-2 and J is TRBJ1-1; 10 nucleotides agree with TRBD1. CDR3 size: 12 residues. CDR1 is SGHAT, CDR2 FQNNGV, per germline. V lost 5 bases to trimming and J lost 9 bases; unmatched junction nucleotides: 3. The CDR3 bases are TGTGCCAGCAGCGCGGGACAGGGGAAAGCTTTCTTT. This sequence encodes CASSAGQGKAFF.

The V gene is TRBV6-6, the J gene TRBJ1-5; D is possibly TRBD1 (5 bases). Germline-derived CDR1 and CDR2 are MNHNY and SVGAGI (reference sequence). Trimming stripped 7 bases from V and 2 bases from J, with 15 bases between. This CDR3 is built from 15 residues. The CDR3 nucleotides read TGTGCCAGCACCAACGGGGGTACGGGCAATCAGCCCCAGCATTTT. Its translation: CASTNGGTGNQPQHF.

This chain uses TRBV6-5 with TRBJ1-5, with 8 positions matching TRBD1. The CDR3 runs 14 residues. Trimming took 4 bases from V and 4 from J; bases not matched to a gene: 3. Germline CDR1 MNHEY, CDR2 SVGAGI. CDR3 residues: CASSSRTGNQPQHF. Written as DNA, the CDR3 is TGTGCCAGCAGTTCCCGGACAGGGAATCAGCCCCAGCATTTT.

J is TRBJ2-1 and V is TRBV9; 10 positions agree with TRBD2. This CDR3 has 14 residues. J gave up 9 bases and V 3 bases, and 6 bases lay outside the gene matches. In germline, CDR1 is SGDLS, CDR2 YYNGEE. The CDR3, as DNA: TGTGCCAGCAGCGACAGACTAGCGGGTGTTGAGCAGTTCTTC. This sequence encodes CASSDRLAGVEQFF.